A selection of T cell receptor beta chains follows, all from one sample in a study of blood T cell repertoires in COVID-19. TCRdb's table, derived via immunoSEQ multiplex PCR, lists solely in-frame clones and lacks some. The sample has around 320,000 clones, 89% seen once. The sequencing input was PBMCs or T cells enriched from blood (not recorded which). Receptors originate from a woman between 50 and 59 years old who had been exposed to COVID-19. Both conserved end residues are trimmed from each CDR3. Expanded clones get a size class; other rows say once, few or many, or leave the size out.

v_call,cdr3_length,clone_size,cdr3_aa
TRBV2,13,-,ASRGSTGTVYEQY
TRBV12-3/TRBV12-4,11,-,ASSWTGGSFRE
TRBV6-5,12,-,ASRLQGAGNTIY
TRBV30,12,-,AWSDRTGYSPLH
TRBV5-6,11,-,ASGYRSNYGYT
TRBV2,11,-,AIRENRIEAQH
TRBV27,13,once,ASSLISGGAYEQY
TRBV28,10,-,ASSRLRARLH
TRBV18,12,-,ASSPGTANSPLH
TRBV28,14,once,ASSLRSGVGHQPQH
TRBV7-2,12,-,ASSSQTGSYEQY
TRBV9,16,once,ASSAYPGQHSGANVLT
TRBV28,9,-,ASSSHYEQY
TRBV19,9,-,ASSAGYGYT
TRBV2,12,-,ASRMGQGVGELF
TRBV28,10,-,ASSLSSYEQY
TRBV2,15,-,ASRALGLAGGPDTQY
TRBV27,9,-,ASSQGHLLH
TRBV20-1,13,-,SASYFNRGTYEQY
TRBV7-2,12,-,ASSSSPGVTEAF
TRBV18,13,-,ASSRDHTSTDTQY
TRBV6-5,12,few,ASTVGGGGTEAF
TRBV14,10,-,ASSPRTGRAF
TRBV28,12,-,ASSLHRPPYEQY
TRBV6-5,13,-,ASRMGQGVSYGYT
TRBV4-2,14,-,ASSTGTGTSGNTIY
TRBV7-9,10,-,ASSPTGTGQY
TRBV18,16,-,ASSPPLAGGPDDNEQF
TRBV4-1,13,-,ASSQGGGVNTEAF
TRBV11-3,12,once,ASSPGLAADEQF
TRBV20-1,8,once,SADRGEQF
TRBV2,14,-,ASTRGQGGIGEKLF
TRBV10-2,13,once,ASSEWAGDNSPLH
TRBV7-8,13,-,ASSSGQGLNTEAF
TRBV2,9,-,ASSVREKLF